Sequencing of this T cell receptor beta chain was carried out in a study of shared clonotypes between healthy human individuals. Recent acute infections and vaccinations were absent in the healthy HIV-negative adult donors. V shed 3 bases and J shed 10 bases, with 22 bases lying between them. This CDR3 contains 16 residues. Per germline, CDR1 SGHAT and CDR2 FQNNGV. The authors distributed each subset's genomic DNA evenly over several immunoSEQ plates. Produced via immunoSEQ multiplex PCR; TCRdb's table is partial and in-frame only. The sample yields around 1.1 million clones, 70% to 85% seen once. The clonotype comes from a man younger than 30 in good health. Some clones in this sample may be carry-over from other donors' samples. The gene calls are TRBV11-2 and TRBJ2-1; D possibly matches TRBD1 or TRBD2 (5 bases each). The sequencing sample was made of memory CD4+ T cells from PBMCs. Regarding subset: CD45RA-negative fraction. The CDR3: CASSFLGGADEREQFF. Here the CDR3 DNA reads TGTGCCAGCAGCTTCCTTGGGGGAGCAGATGAAAGGGAGCAGTTCTTC.